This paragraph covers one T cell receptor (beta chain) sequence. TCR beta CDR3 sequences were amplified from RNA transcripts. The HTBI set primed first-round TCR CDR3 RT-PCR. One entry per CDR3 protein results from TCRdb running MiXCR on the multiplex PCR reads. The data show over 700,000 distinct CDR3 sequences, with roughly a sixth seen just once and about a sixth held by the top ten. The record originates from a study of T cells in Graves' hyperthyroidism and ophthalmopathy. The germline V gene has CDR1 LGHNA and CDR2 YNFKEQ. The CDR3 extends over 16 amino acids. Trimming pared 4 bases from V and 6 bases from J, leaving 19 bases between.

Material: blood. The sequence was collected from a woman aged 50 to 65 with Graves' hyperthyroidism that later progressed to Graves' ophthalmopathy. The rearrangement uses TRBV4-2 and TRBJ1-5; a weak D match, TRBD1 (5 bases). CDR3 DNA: TGTGCCAGCAGCCCGCTCGTGTCGGGGGAAGGTCAGCCCCAGCATTTT. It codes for CASSPLVSGEGQPQHF.